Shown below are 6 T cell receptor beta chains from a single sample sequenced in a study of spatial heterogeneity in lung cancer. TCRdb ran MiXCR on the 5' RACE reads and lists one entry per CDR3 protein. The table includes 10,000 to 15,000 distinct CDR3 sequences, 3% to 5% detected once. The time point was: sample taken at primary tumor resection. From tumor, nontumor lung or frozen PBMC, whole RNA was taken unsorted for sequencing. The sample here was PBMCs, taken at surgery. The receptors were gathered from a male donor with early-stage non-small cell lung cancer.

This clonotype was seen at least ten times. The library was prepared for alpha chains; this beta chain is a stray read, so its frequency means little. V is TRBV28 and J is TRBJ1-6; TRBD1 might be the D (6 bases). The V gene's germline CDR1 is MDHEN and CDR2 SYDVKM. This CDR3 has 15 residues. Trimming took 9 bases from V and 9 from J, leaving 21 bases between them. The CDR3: CASTPEQGAGSPLHF. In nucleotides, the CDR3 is TGTGCCAGTACCCCTGAACAGGGTGCTGGTTCACCCCTCCACTTT. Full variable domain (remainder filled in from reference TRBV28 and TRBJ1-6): DVKVTQSSRYLVKRTGEKVFLECVQDMDHENMFWYRQDPGLGLRLIYFSYDVKMKEKGDIPEGYSVSREKKERFSLILESASTNQTSMYLCASTPEQGAGSPLHFGNGTRLTVT.

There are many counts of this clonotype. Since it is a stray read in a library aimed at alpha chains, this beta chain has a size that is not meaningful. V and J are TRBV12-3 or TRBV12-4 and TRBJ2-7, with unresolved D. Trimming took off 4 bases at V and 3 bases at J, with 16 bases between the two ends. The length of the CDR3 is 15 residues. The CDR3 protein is CASSSHARAHYEQYF. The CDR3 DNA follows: TGTGCCAGCAGTTCCCACGCTCGGGCCCACTACGAGCAGTACTTC.

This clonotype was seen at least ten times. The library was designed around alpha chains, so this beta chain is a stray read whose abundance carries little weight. Here the CDR3 DNA reads TGTGCCACCAGTGATCGCGACGTCTACGAGCAGTACTTC. Translating gives CATSDRDVYEQYF. J is TRBJ2-7 and V is TRBV24-1, with no clear D. The V gene lost 3 bases and the J gene lost 3 bases, with 8 bases spanning the gap. Germline V gives CDR1 KGHDR, CDR2 SFDVKD. The CDR3 is 13 residues long.

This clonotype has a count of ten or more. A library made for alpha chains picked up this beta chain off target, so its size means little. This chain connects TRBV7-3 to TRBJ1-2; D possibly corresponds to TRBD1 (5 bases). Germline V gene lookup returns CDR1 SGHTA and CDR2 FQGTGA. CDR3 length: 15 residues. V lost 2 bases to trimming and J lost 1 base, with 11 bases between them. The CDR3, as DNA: TGTGCCAGCAGCTTAGGGCCCGACAGTAACTATGGCTACACCTTC. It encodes CASSLGPDSNYGYTF.

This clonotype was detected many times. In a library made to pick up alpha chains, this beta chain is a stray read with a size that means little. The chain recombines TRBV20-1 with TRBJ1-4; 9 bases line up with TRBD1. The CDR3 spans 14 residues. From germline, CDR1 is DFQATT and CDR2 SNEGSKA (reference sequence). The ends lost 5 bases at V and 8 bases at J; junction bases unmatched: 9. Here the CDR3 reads CSAQDGTGIEKLFF. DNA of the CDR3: TGCAGTGCTCAGGACGGGACAGGGATCGAAAAACTGTTTTTT.

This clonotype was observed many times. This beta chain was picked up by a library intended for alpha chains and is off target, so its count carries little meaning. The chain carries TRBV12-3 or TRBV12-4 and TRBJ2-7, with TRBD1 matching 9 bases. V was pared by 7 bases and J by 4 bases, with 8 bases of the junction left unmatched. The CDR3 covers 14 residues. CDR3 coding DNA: TGTGCCAGCAAACCGGGACAGGGACTATACGAGCAGTACTTC. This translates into CASKPGQGLYEQYF.